This TCR beta chain was identified during a study of CD8+CD57+ T cells in acquired aplastic anemia. Across the study: The average for DNA from sorted CD4+ and CD8+ cells was roughly 3 ug.

Comments on this clonotype: Its antigen is not identified.

Study-level findings and limits: The CD8+ Simpson's diversity of patients and controls was not significantly different. The same twenty-nine CD8+ CDR3 sequences occurred in patients and in controls.

The sequenced patients had an expansion of CD8+CD57+ cells seen by flow cytometry. Each patient had severe acquired aplastic anemia. Genomic DNA, serving as template, underwent TCR beta VDJ and CDR3 profiling. TCRdb itself ran the reads through MiXCR, one entry per CDR3 protein. The profile shows around 200,000 distinct CDR3 sequences, just under 50% of them singletons. V lost 8 bases to trimming and J lost 3 bases; unmatched junction nucleotides: 8. In germline, CDR1 is SGHVS, CDR2 FQNEAQ. CDR3 length: 14 amino acids. The sequence derives from a human donor with aplastic anemia. The chain employs TRBV7-8 and TRBJ2-7; 9 bases align to TRBD2. The material sequenced was sorted CD4+, CD8+, or CD8+CD57+ T cells (not recorded which) from PBMCs. The CDR3 is CASRLSGGNYEQYF. Written as DNA, the CDR3 is TGTGCCAGCCGCCTTAGCGGGGGAAACTACGAGCAGTACTTC.